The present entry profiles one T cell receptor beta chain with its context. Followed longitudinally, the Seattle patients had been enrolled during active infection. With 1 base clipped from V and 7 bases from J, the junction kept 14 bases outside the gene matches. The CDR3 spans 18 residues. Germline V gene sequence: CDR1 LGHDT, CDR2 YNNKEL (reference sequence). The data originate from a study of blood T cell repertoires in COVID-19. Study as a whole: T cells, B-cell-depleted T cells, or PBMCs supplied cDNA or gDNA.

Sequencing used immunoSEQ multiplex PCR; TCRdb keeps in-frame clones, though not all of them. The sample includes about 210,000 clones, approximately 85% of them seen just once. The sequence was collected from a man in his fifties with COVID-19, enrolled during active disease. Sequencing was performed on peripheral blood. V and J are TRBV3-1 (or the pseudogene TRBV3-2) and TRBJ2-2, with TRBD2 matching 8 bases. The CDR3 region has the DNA TGTGCCAGCAGCCAAGGTCCCCTCAGGGCGGGGGGCAGCGGGGAGCTGTTTTTT. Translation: CASSQGPLRAGGSGELFF.